A selection of T cell receptor beta chains follows, all from one sample in a study of neurological immune-mediated disorders. Via MiXCR, TCRdb re-called the 5' RACE reads, giving one row per CDR3 protein. The sample consists of 25,000 to 35,000 distinct CDR3 sequences, approximately 4% of them appearing once. The sequencing sample was made of CD4+ T cells from blood. These receptors were collected from a middle-aged woman in good health. Both conserved end residues are part of each CDR3. Fields, in order: J gene, V gene, clone size, D gene, CDR3 DNA, CDR3 protein. D genes are given only for firm matches. Only part of the rows carry a size: once, few, many, or a class if the clone is expanded.

TRBJ1-4,TRBV19,many,TRBD1,TGTGCCAGTAGTACGGGACAGCTTAATGAAAAACTGTTTTTT,CASSTGQLNEKLFF
TRBJ1-1,TRBV6-1,many,-,TGTGCCAGCAGCCCCGCCCGGATAGGCACTGAAGCTTTCTTT,CASSPARIGTEAFF
TRBJ1-1,TRBV5-1,many,TRBD1,TGCGCCAGCAGCACTGACGGACAGGGAGGCAACACTGAAGCTTTCTTT,CASSTDGQGGNTEAFF
TRBJ1-4,TRBV18,-,-,TGTGCCAGCTCACCACCTGGGAGGGGAGGCGAAAAACTGTTTTTT,CASSPPGRGGEKLFF
TRBJ2-1,TRBV7-2,many,TRBD2,TGTGCCAGCAGCTCGGGACTAGCGTCCTACAATGAGCAGTTCTTC,CASSSGLASYNEQFF
TRBJ2-1,TRBV7-9,many,-,TGTGCCAGCAGCTTAAATTCAGGGGTCCAGAATGAGCAGTTCTTC,CASSLNSGVQNEQFF
TRBJ1-1,TRBV5-1,many,-,TGCGCCAGCAGACAGGAACCGAGGACTGAAGCTTTCTTT,CASRQEPRTEAFF
TRBJ1-1,TRBV20-1,many,TRBD1,TGCAGTGCGGAAACCGGGACAGGAGGGATGAGTACTGAAGCTTTCTTT,CSAETGTGGMSTEAFF
TRBJ1-1,TRBV28,many,TRBD1,TGTGCCAGCAGTCCCGGGACAGGAGGGCGTGCTTTCTTT,CASSPGTGGRAFF
TRBJ1-5,TRBV9,many,-,TGTGCCAGCAGCGTAGAAGACACCCCAGGGCAGCCCCAGCATTTT,CASSVEDTPGQPQHF
TRBJ1-4,TRBV6-1,-,-,TGTGCCAGCAGTGAAAACAGGGTGGAAAAACTGGTTTTT,CASSENRVEKLVF
TRBJ2-5,TRBV6-1,many,-,TGTGCCAGCAGTGAGTGGGGGCGCGGGGAGACCCAGTACTTC,CASSEWGRGETQYF
TRBJ2-1,TRBV20-1,many,TRBD2,TGCAGTGCTAGTGTCGGGAGGGTAGGGGATGAGCAGTTCTTC,CSASVGRVGDEQFF
TRBJ1-4,TRBV12-3/TRBV12-4,many,-,TGTGCCAGCAGTTCTGGGACCTTTGAAAAACTGTTTTTT,CASSSGTFEKLFF
TRBJ2-7,TRBV15,medium-sized,TRBD1,TGTGCCACCAGCAGAGGGACAGGGGGCTACGAGCAGTACTTC,CATSRGTGGYEQYF
TRBJ2-1,TRBV20-1,medium-sized,TRBD2,TGCAGTGCTAGGGGGGGACTAGCGGGCTTCAATGAGCAGTTCTTC,CSARGGLAGFNEQFF
TRBJ2-3,TRBV3-1,many,-,TGTGCCAGCAGCCAAGAGCTCCAGCGCACAGATACGCAGTATTTT,CASSQELQRTDTQYF
TRBJ2-4,TRBV10-2,many,-,TGCGCCAGCAGTGTCATAGGGGGGAACATTCAGTACTTC,CASSVIGGNIQYF
TRBJ1-5,TRBV5-1,medium-sized,-,TGCGCCAGCAGCTTGGATGGTCAGGGCAATCAGCCCCAGCATTTT,CASSLDGQGNQPQHF
TRBJ1-2,TRBV11-2,many,TRBD1,TGTGCCAGCAGCTTAGGGACAGGGCCCGGGTATGGCTACACCTTC,CASSLGTGPGYGYTF
TRBJ2-2,TRBV11-3,many,-,TGTGCCAGCAGCCTTAGTAGTGGGGCCCCTACCGGGGAGCTGTTTTTT,CASSLSSGAPTGELFF
TRBJ1-2,TRBV12-3/TRBV12-4,many,-,TGTGCCAGCTCAATCCGGGGGATCTATGGCTACACCTTC,CASSIRGIYGYTF
TRBJ1-5,TRBV20-1,many,-,TGCAGTGCTAGAGCCCTCCGGGGGGATGGCAATCAGCCCCAGCATTTT,CSARALRGDGNQPQHF
TRBJ1-5,TRBV3-1,many,-,TGTGCCAGCAGCCAAGGGACAGCCAATCAGCCCCAGCATTTT,CASSQGTANQPQHF
TRBJ2-1,TRBV5-6,many,TRBD1,TGTGCCAGCAGCGGGACAGGGTGGGGTGAGCAGTTCTTC,CASSGTGWGEQFF
TRBJ2-3,TRBV7-2,many,TRBD2,TGTGCCAGCAGCTCCTCTAGCGGTATGGATACGCAGTATTTT,CASSSSSGMDTQYF
TRBJ2-6,TRBV14,few,-,TGTGCCAGCAGTAACTATCCGAGTGCTGGGGCCAACGTCCTGACTTTC,CASSNYPSAGANVLTF
TRBJ2-1,TRBV5-5,many,-,TGTGCCAGCAGCCCAACCCGACTTGTCGGTGAGCAGTTCTTC,CASSPTRLVGEQFF
TRBJ2-1,TRBV20-1,many,TRBD2,TGCAGCGTTTATCGGAGGGAGGGGAATGAGCAGTTCTTC,CSVYRREGNEQFF
TRBJ1-2,TRBV20-1,many,TRBD1,TGCAGTGCTTCCCACGCGACAGGGGTTTATGGCTACACCTTC,CSASHATGVYGYTF
TRBJ2-7,TRBV15,many,-,TGTGCCACCAGCAGAGATCAGAACCAGCTGGGGGGCGAGCAGTACTTC,CATSRDQNQLGGEQYF